The 16 T cell receptor beta chains below come from one sample, sequenced in a study of T cell changes during pregnancy in multiple sclerosis. Assay: immunoSEQ multiplex PCR; the TCRdb copy retains only in-frame clones and omits some. The sample shows some 37,000 clones, 80% to 95% of them seen only once. Sequences were derived from CD4+ T cells from peripheral blood mononuclear cells, sampled after pregnancy. These receptors all come from a female donor in good health, enrolled as a control in a pregnancy study.

The J gene is TRBJ2-7, the V gene TRBV6-5, with 11 positions matching TRBD2. The CDR3 loop spans 15 amino acids. V was clipped by 5 bases and J by 7 bases; unmatched bases: 10. Per the germline V gene, CDR1 is MNHEY and CDR2 is SVGAGI. The CDR3 sequence is CASSPYSGGAGEQYF. In DNA form, the CDR3 reads TGTGCCAGCAGTCCCTATAGCGGGGGGGCGGGAGAGCAGTACTTC.

The CDR3 loop reads CASSPPGQGRATNEKLFF. CDR3 bases: TGTGCCAGCTCACCACCGGGACAGGGAAGGGCAACTAATGAAAAACTGTTTTTT. V and J are TRBV18 and TRBJ1-4, with 9 bases aligning to TRBD1. The CDR3 has 18 amino acids. With 0 bases clipped from V and 0 bases from J, the junction kept 5 bases outside the gene matches. Germline V gene lookup returns CDR1 KGHSH and CDR2 LQKENI. The full variable domain, its missing parts supplied by reference TRBV18 and TRBJ1-4, is NAGVMQNPRHLVRRRGQEARLRCSPMKGHSHVYWYRQLPEEGLKFMVYLQKENIIDESGMPKERFSAEFPKEGPSILRIQQVVRGDSAAYFCASSPPGQGRATNEKLFFGSGTQLSVL.

V is TRBV19 and J is TRBJ2-6; D not resolved. The ends were cut back, 8 bases at V and 2 bases at J, with 7 bases in the middle. The CDR3 consists of 13 residues. Per the germline V gene, CDR1 is LNHDA and CDR2 is SQIVND (reference sequence). CDR3 residues: CASEPTGANVLTF. In DNA form, the CDR3 reads TGTGCCAGTGAGCCTACTGGGGCCAACGTCCTGACTTTC.

The chain is built from TRBV6-5 and TRBJ2-5, with no clear D. V shed 8 bases and J shed 5 bases, with 6 bases lying between them. Germline V CDR1 and CDR2: MNHEY, SVGAGI. The CDR3 covers 10 residues. CDR3 coding DNA: TGTGCCAGCGGCTGGGAGACCCAGTACTTC. Translated, it gives CASGWETQYF.

The V and J genes are TRBV30 and TRBJ1-5, with unresolved D. The CDR3 extends over 13 amino acids. Germline V gene data show CDR1 as GTSNPN and CDR2 as SVGIG (reference sequence). V lost 3 bases, J lost 2 bases, and 8 bases lay in between. The CDR3 reads CAWSPPGNQPQHF. Written as DNA, the CDR3 is TGTGCCTGGAGCCCCCCGGGCAATCAGCCCCAGCATTTT. Drawing the rest from reference TRBV30 and TRBJ1-5, the complete variable domain is SQTIHQWPATLVQPVGSPLSLECTVEGTSNPNLYWYRQAAGRGLQLLFYSVGIGQISSEVPQNLSASRPQDRQFILSSKKLLLSDSGFYLCAWSPPGNQPQHFGDGTRLSIL.

Regarding this clone: The same CDR3 also results from other DNA sequences found in this sample. This chain links TRBV5-1 with TRBJ2-2; D gene unclear. Germline V lookup: CDR1 SGHRS, CDR2 YFSETQ. V lost 0 bases, J lost 2 bases, and 5 bases lay in between. This CDR3 spans 14 amino acids. The CDR3 sequence is CASSLGGNTGELFF. The CDR3, as DNA: TGCGCCAGCAGCTTGGGCGGTAACACCGGGGAGCTGTTTTTT.

The chain employs TRBV12-5 and TRBJ1-2; D gene unclear. The CDR3 spans 16 residues. The V gene lost 4 bases and the J gene lost 2 bases, with 17 bases spanning the gap. Germline values: CDR1 LGHNT, CDR2 FRNRAP. In DNA form, the CDR3 reads TGTGCTAGTGGTTACCCCGGTGGGAGGATGAACTATGGCTACACCTTC. Translation gives CASGYPGGRMNYGYTF.

This chain's CDR3 is CAWTSGSYEQYF. CDR3 in DNA: TGTGCCTGGACTTCCGGCTCCTACGAGCAGTACTTC. The chain couples TRBV30 to TRBJ2-7; D not resolved. V dropped 4 bases and J dropped 0 bases, with 7 bases sitting between them. The CDR3 contains 12 residues. Germline V gene lookup returns CDR1 GTSNPN and CDR2 SVGIG (reference sequence).

The J gene is TRBJ2-1, the V gene TRBV7-2; 7 bases map to TRBD1. The germline CDR1 and CDR2 sequences are SGHTA and FQGNSA. The V segment lost 4 bases and the J segment 3 bases; nucleotides outside the gene matches: 6. CDR3 length equals 15 residues. This CDR3 is CASSSPGQIYNEQFF. The CDR3 nucleotides are TGTGCCAGCAGCTCCCCGGGACAGATCTACAATGAGCAGTTCTTC.

V usage is TRBV5-4 and J usage is TRBJ2-7, with D unclear. CDR1 is SGHNT and CDR2 is YYREEE in the germline V gene (reference sequence). This CDR3 is 14 amino acids long. V was shortened by 4 bases and J by 0 bases, with 11 bases between the two germline ends. CDR3 sequence reads: CASSPDTSSYEQYF. The CDR3 DNA sequence: TGTGCCAGCAGCCCTGACACGAGCTCCTACGAGCAGTACTTC.

The chain is built from TRBV10-3 and TRBJ2-7, with D possibly matching TRBD1 (5 bases). The V and J ends lost 2 bases and 0 bases respectively, with 5 bases between them. CDR3 length: 13 amino acids. Germline lookup yields CDR1 ENHRY and CDR2 SYGVKD. CDR3 amino acids: CAISERGSYEQYF. CDR3 sequence (DNA): TGTGCCATCAGTGAGAGGGGCTCCTACGAGCAGTACTTC.

V is TRBV10-3 and J is TRBJ1-1, with D maybe TRBD1 (5 bases). This CDR3 has 14 residues. Trimming removed 11 bases at V and 1 base at J, with 17 bases between. The germline V gene encodes CDR1 ENHRY and CDR2 SYGVKD. The DNA for the CDR3 is TGTGCCTCCCATGCGATGACAGAGAACACTGAAGCTTTCTTT. It specifies CASHAMTENTEAFF.

The chain links TRBV14 to TRBJ1-4; D not certain. The V gene's germline CDR1 is SGHDN and CDR2 FVKESK. CDR3 length: 13 residues. Trimming removed 0 bases from V and 8 bases from J, with 7 bases in between. The chain's CDR3 is CASSQDRVEKLFF. The CDR3 nucleotides are TGTGCCAGCAGCCAAGATCGGGTGGAAAAACTGTTTTTT.

This clone was seen only a few times. This chain's CDR3 is CASSLGDKKLFF. Written as DNA, the CDR3 is TGCGCCAGCAGCTTGGGGGACAAAAAACTGTTTTTT. The chain couples TRBV5-1 to TRBJ1-4; maybe TRBD1 (6 bases). V was clipped by 0 bases and J by 9 bases, with 6 bases between them. Germline V lookup: CDR1 SGHRS, CDR2 YFSETQ. This CDR3 spans 12 amino acids.

This clone showed up just a few times. This sequence joins TRBV29-1 and TRBJ1-3; a possible D gene is TRBD1 (5 bases). CDR1 is SQVTM and CDR2 is ANQGSEA in the germline V gene. The length of the CDR3 is 14 residues. The V gene lost 7 bases and the J gene lost 1 base, with 14 bases spanning the gap. The CDR3 DNA reads TGCAGCGCCAGGGCCAGTAGATCTGGAAACACCATATATTTT. Encoded protein: CSARASRSGNTIYF.

This chain uses TRBV5-5 with TRBJ1-1; TRBD1 matches 8 bases. The CDR3 loop spans 16 amino acids. The J segment lost 5 bases and the V segment lost 4 bases, leaving 13 bases of the junction unmatched. CDR1 is SGHKS and CDR2 is YYEKEE in the germline V gene (reference sequence). This CDR3 reads CASSHTRDRSKTEAFF. The CDR3 DNA follows: TGTGCCAGCAGCCATACCAGGGACAGGTCTAAGACTGAAGCTTTCTTT. The full variable domain, its missing parts supplied by reference TRBV5-5 and TRBJ1-1, is DAGVTQSPTHLIKTRGQQVTLRCSPISGHKSVSWYQQVLGQGPQFIFQYYEKEERGRGNFPDRFSARQFPNYSSELNVNALLLGDSALYLCASSHTRDRSKTEAFFGQGTRLTVV.